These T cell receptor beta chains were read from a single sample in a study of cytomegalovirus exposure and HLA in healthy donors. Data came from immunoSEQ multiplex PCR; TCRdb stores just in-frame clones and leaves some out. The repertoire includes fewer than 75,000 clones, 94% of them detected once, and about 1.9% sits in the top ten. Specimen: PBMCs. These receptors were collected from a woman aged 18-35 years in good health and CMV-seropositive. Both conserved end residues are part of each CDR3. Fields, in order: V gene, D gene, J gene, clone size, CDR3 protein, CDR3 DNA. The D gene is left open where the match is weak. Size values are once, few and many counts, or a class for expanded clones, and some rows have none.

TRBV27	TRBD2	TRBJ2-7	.	CASSFSAGGSYEQYF	TGTGCCAGCAGTTTCTCCGCGGGGGGAAGCTACGAGCAGTACTTC
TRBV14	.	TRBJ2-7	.	CASSPTQTYEQYF	TGTGCCAGCAGCCCGACTCAGACCTACGAGCAGTACTTC
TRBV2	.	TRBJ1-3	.	CASSLWGQGNTIYF	TGTGCCAGCAGTTTGTGGGGACAAGGAAACACCATATATTTT
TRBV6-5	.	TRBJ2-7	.	CANLSRGNEQYF	TGTGCCAACTTGAGCCGGGGAAACGAGCAGTACTTC
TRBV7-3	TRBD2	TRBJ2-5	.	CASSPLAGSETQYF	TGTGCCAGCAGCCCACTAGCGGGGAGTGAGACCCAGTACTTC
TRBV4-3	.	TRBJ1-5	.	CASSRGENQPQHF	TGCGCCAGCAGCCGCGGGGAGAATCAGCCCCAGCATTTT
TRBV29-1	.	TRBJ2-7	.	CSVESVRVGEQYF	TGCAGCGTTGAAAGCGTCAGGGTGGGAGAGCAGTACTTC
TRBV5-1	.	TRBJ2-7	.	CASSLGVVPGYEQYF	TGCGCCAGCAGCTTAGGTGTGGTTCCGGGCTACGAGCAGTACTTC
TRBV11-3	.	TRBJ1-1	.	CASSYLAAEAFF	TGTGCCAGCAGCTACTTGGCGGCTGAAGCTTTCTTT
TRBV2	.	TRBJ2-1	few	CASRGGGGSSYNEQFF	TGTGCCAGCAGAGGGGGCGGGGGGAGCTCCTACAATGAGCAGTTCTTC
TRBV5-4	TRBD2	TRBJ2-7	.	CASSLSSGGFYEQYF	TGTGCCAGCAGCTTGTCAAGCGGGGGCTTCTACGAGCAGTACTTC
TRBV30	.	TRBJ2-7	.	CAWSPGWGVYEQYF	TGTGCCTGGAGTCCGGGGTGGGGTGTCTACGAGCAGTACTTC
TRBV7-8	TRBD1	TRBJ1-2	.	CASSGQAGSYGYTF	TGTGCCAGCAGCGGACAGGCGGGATCCTATGGCTACACCTTC
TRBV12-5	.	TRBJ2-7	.	CASGPRVSEQYF	TGTGCTAGTGGACCCAGGGTCTCCGAGCAGTACTTC
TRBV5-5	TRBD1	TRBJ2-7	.	CASRTSGQGLEQYF	TGTGCCAGCAGGACGTCGGGACAGGGCCTCGAGCAGTACTTC
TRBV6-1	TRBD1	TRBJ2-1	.	CASSGQGRYNEQFF	TGTGCCAGCAGTGGACAGGGGCGATACAATGAGCAGTTCTTC
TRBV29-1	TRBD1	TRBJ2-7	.	CSVVSTGRQDEQYF	TGCAGCGTTGTTTCGACAGGGCGGCAGGACGAGCAGTACTTC
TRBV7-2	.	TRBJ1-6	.	CASSSEGLYNSPLHF	TGTGCCAGCAGCTCCGAGGGATTATATAATTCACCCCTCCACTTT
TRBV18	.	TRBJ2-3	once	CASSDSPSTDTQYF	TGTGCCAGCTCTGACAGCCCCAGCACAGATACGCAGTATTTT
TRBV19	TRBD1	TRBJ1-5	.	CASSIVPGGQPQHF	TGTGCCAGTAGTATAGTCCCAGGGGGGCAGCCCCAGCATTTT
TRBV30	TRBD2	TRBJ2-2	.	CAWDSGGLTGELFF	TGTGCCTGGGATAGCGGGGGGCTCACCGGGGAGCTGTTTTTT
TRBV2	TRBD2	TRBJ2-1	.	CASEGLAGVHEQFF	TGTGCCAGTGAAGGACTAGCGGGAGTCCATGAGCAGTTCTTC
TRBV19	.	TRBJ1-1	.	CASSLSGVGTEAFF	TGTGCCAGTAGTCTCTCAGGGGTCGGCACTGAAGCTTTCTTT
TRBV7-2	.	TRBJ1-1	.	CASSFSTANTEAFF	TGTGCCAGCAGCTTTTCGACAGCGAACACTGAAGCTTTCTTT
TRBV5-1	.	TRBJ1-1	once	CASSLVSLNTEAFF	TGCGCCAGCAGCTTGGTGTCACTCAACACTGAAGCTTTCTTT
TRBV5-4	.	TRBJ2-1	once	CASNQPGSSYNEQFF	TGTGCCAGCAACCAACCTGGGAGCTCCTACAATGAGCAGTTCTTC
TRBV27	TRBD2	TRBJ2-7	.	CASSLVREAAHEQYF	TGTGCCAGCAGTTTAGTTCGGGAGGCCGCCCACGAGCAGTACTTC
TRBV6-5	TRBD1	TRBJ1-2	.	CASTGGQGDRYGYTF	TGTGCCAGCACTGGGGGTCAGGGGGATCGGTATGGCTACACCTTC
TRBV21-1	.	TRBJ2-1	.	CASSSGTSGRSNNEQFF	TGTGCCAGCAGCAGCGGGACTAGCGGGAGATCAAACAATGAGCAGTTCTTC
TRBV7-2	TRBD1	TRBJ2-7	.	CASSDGTGGFYEQYF	TGTGCCAGCAGCGACGGGACAGGGGGCTTCTACGAGCAGTACTTC
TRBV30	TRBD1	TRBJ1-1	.	CAWRQGLVNTEAFF	TGTGCCTGGAGACAGGGGTTGGTGAACACTGAAGCTTTCTTT
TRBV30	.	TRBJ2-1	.	CAWNRDSVWEQFF	TGTGCCTGGAATAGGGACTCAGTTTGGGAGCAGTTCTTC
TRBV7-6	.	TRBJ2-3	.	CASRTGGAGTDTQYF	TGTGCCAGCAGAACGGGGGGCGCTGGCACAGATACGCAGTATTTT
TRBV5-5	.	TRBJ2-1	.	CASTLPAGNEQFF	TGTGCCAGCACCCTCCCTGCGGGAAATGAGCAGTTCTTC
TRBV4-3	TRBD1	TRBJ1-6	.	CASSQDAPGQGILSYNSPLHF	TGCGCCAGCAGCCAAGATGCGCCGGGACAGGGAATCCTATCCTATAATTCACCCCTCCACTTT